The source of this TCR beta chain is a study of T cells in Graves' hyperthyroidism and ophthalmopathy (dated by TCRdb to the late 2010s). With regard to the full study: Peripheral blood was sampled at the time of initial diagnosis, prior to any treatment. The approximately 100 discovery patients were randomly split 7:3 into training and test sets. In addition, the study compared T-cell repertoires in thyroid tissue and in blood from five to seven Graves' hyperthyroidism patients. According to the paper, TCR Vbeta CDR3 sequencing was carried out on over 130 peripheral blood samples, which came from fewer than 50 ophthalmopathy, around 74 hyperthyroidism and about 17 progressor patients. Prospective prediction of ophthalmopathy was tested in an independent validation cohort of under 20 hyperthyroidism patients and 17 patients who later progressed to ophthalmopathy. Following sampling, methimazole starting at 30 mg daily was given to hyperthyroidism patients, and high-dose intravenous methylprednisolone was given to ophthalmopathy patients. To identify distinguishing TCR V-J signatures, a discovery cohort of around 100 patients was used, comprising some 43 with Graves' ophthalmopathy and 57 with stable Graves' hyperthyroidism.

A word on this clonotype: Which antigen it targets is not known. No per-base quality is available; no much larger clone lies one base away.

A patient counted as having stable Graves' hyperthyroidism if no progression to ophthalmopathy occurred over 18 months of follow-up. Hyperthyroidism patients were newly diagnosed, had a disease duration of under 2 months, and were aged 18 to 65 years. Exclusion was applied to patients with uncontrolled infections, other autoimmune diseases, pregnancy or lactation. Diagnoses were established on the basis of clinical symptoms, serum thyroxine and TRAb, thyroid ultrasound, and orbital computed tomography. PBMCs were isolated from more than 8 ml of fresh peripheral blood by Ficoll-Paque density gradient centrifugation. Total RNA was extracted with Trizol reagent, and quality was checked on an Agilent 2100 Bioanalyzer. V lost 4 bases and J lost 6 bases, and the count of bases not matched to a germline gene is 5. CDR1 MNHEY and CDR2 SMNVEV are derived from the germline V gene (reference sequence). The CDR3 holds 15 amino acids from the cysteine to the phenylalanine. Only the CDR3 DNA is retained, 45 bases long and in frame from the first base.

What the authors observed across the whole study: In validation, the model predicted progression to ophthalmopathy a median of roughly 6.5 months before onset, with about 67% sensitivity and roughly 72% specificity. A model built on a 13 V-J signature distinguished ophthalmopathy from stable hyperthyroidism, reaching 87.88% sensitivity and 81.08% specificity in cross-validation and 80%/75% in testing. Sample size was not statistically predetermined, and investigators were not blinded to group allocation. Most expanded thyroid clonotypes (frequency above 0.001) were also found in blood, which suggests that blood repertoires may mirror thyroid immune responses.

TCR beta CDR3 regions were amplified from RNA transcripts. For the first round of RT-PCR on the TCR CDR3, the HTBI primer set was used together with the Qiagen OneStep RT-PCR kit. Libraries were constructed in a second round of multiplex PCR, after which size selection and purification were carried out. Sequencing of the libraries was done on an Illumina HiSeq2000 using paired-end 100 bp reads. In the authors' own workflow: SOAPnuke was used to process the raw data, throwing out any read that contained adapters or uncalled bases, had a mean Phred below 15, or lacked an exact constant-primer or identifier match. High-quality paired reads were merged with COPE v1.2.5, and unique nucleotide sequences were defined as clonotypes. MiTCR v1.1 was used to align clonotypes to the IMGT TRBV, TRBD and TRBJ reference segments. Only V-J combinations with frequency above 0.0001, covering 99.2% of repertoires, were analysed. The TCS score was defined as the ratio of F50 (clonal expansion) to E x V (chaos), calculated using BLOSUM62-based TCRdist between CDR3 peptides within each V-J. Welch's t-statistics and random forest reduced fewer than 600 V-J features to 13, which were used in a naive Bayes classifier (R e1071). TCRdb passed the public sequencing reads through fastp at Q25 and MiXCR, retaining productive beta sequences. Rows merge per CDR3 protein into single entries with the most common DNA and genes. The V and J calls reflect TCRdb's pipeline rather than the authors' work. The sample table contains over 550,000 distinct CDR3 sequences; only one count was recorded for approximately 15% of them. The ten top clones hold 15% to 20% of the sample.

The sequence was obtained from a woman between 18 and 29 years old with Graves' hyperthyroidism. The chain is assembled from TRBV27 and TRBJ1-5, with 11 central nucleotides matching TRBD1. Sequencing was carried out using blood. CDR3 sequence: CASSSDRGQGQPQHF. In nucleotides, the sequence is TGTGCCAGCAGTTCGGACAGGGGGCAGGGTCAGCCCCAGCATTTT.